A single sample gave rise to the 17 T cell receptor beta chains below, sequenced in a study of Ad26.COV2.S vaccination and SARS-CoV-2 variants. TCRdb keeps only in-frame clones here, not all; method: immunoSEQ multiplex PCR. The table has some 460,000 clones, about 88% seen once. Treatment given: about 20 received Ad26.COV2.S at low or high dose, single or two shots; 5 received placebo; per-sample allocation not given. Samples analyzed were those drawn on day 63 after the first vaccine or placebo injection. The material was peripheral blood, obtained in a trial of Ad26.COV2.S vaccine versus placebo. The receptors stem from a person aged 18-60 years who received the Ad26.COV2.S COVID-19 vaccine or a placebo.

This clone was detected a few times. The chain links TRBV3-1 (or the pseudogene TRBV3-2) to TRBJ2-5; 12 bases match TRBD2. This CDR3 contains 17 residues. The germline CDR1 and CDR2 sequences are LGHDT and YNNKEL (reference sequence). The V and J ends lost 4 bases and 4 bases, in that order; junction bases with no gene match: 10. CDR3 DNA sequence: TGTGCCAGCAGCCCGACTAGCGGGAGAGGTCGGGGAGAGACCCAGTACTTC. This codes for CASSPTSGRGRGETQYF.

Details on this clone: A junction end diverges from the germline sequence, so it may reflect a read error. The chain carries TRBV18 and TRBJ2-7, with D hard to call. Germline V gives CDR1 KGHSH, CDR2 LQKENI. The CDR3 sequence is 12 residues long. The CDR3, as DNA: TGTGCCAGCTCACCGGGCGGTACCCTTCTCAGATTC. This gives the protein CASSPGGTLLRF. Complete variable domain (other parts from reference TRBV18 and TRBJ2-7): NAGVMQNPRHLVRRRGQEARLRCSPMKGHSHVYWYRQLPEEGLKFMVYLQKENIIDESGMPKERFSAEFPKEGPSILRIQQVVRGDSAAYFCASSPGGTLLRFGPGTRLTVT.

This clone was recorded a few times. The V gene is TRBV28, the J gene TRBJ1-5; a possible D gene is TRBD1 (5 bases). Deletions cut 3 bases from V and 2 bases from J, with 11 bases between. CDR3 length: 15 residues. Germline V gene lookup returns CDR1 MDHEN and CDR2 SYDVKM. The CDR3 is CASSFGGGGNQPQHF. The CDR3 bases are TGTGCCAGCAGTTTCGGGGGAGGTGGCAATCAGCCCCAGCATTTT.

This sequence joins TRBV7-2 and TRBJ2-5, with 9 positions matching TRBD1. V lost 6 bases, J lost 7 bases, and 15 bases stayed unmatched. CDR3 length: 16 residues. The germline gives CDR1 SGHTA, CDR2 FQGNSA. The CDR3 nucleotides are TGTGCCAGCAGGGGCACCGGGACAGGGCCCGAGGGGACCCAGTACTTC. Amino acids: CASRGTGTGPEGTQYF.

The genes are TRBV10-3 and TRBJ2-7; no firm D call. This CDR3 is built from 12 residues. CDR1 ENHRY and CDR2 SYGVKD come from the germline V gene. Between the trimmed V and J ends, which lost 3 bases and 4 bases, there was a span of 7 bases. DNA of the CDR3: TGTGCCATCAGTGACCATGGGTACGAGCAGTACTTC. Protein: CAISDHGYEQYF.

The chain combines TRBV30 with TRBJ1-3, with 9 nucleotides matching TRBD1. Germline CDR1 and CDR2: GTSNPN and SVGIG (reference sequence). Losses at the gene ends were 2 bases for V and 2 bases for J; bases not matched to a gene: 1. This CDR3 spans 14 amino acids. The CDR3 sequence is CAWSTGGTGNTIYF. DNA of the CDR3: TGTGCCTGGAGTACAGGGGGCACTGGAAACACCATATATTTT. The variable domain in full, with the rest retrieved from reference TRBV30 and TRBJ1-3, is SQTIHQWPATLVQPVGSPLSLECTVEGTSNPNLYWYRQAAGRGLQLLFYSVGIGQISSEVPQNLSASRPQDRQFILSSKKLLLSDSGFYLCAWSTGGTGNTIYFGEGSWLTVV.

The rearrangement joins TRBV7-2 to TRBJ1-2; the match to TRBD1 covers 7 bases. The germline CDR1 and CDR2 sequences are SGHTA and FQGNSA. The V segment lost 5 bases and the J segment 3 bases; nucleotides outside the gene matches: 6. The CDR3 has 14 residues. CDR3 residues: CASSPLDRYYGYTF. The CDR3, as DNA: TGTGCCAGCAGCCCCCTGGACAGGTACTATGGCTACACCTTC.

The CDR3 sequence is CASSYTSGSYEQYF. The CDR3 coding sequence is TGTGCCAGCAGTTACACCAGCGGTTCCTACGAGCAGTACTTC. The chain employs TRBV13 and TRBJ2-7; D is possibly TRBD2 (5 bases). The CDR3 is 14 amino acids. CDR1 and CDR2 (germline): PRHDT, FYEKMQ (reference sequence). Trimming took off 6 bases at V and 1 base at J, with 13 bases between the two ends.

The chain joins TRBV19 to TRBJ2-1; D is ambiguous. The length of the CDR3 is 12 residues. Deletions cut 5 bases from V and 6 bases from J, with 8 bases between. Germline V gene lookup returns CDR1 LNHDA and CDR2 SQIVND (reference sequence). The CDR3 loop reads CASSAPSNEQFF. CDR3 DNA sequence: TGTGCCAGTAGTGCCCCTAGCAATGAGCAGTTCTTC.

The J gene is TRBJ1-1, the V gene TRBV29-1; D is possibly TRBD1 (5 bases). Trimming pared 6 bases from V and 3 bases from J, leaving 14 bases between. The germline gives CDR1 SQVTM, CDR2 ANQGSEA. The CDR3 sequence is 13 residues long. CDR3 in amino acids: CSVQGLSDTEAFF. DNA for the CDR3: TGCAGCGTCCAGGGACTATCTGACACTGAAGCTTTCTTT.

This rearrangement joins TRBV4-3 to TRBJ2-7, with D tentatively TRBD2 (5 bases). This CDR3 is 13 amino acids long. Germline loops: CDR1 LGHNA, CDR2 YSLEER. Deletions cut 3 bases from V and 7 bases from J, with 13 bases between. Here the CDR3 reads CASSQSPSGEQYF. CDR3 in DNA: TGCGCCAGCAGCCAGTCCCCGTCGGGAGAGCAGTACTTC.

This clone was seen just once. The chain's CDR3 is CASSLEREYNEQFF. The DNA for the CDR3 is TGCGCCAGCAGCTTGGAGCGGGAGTACAATGAGCAGTTCTTC. The chain links TRBV5-1 to TRBJ2-1; TRBD2 matches at 8 bases. Germline CDR1 reads SGHRS; CDR2 reads YFSETQ. This CDR3 contains 14 residues. With V trimmed by 0 bases and J by 4 bases, 0 bases remained unmatched.

V gene TRBV30 combines with J gene TRBJ2-1; 8 bases are shared with TRBD2. The ends lost 1 base at V and 6 bases at J; junction bases unmatched: 5. CDR1 is GTSNPN and CDR2 is SVGIG in the germline V gene (reference sequence). This CDR3 has 14 residues. The CDR3 sequence is CAWSGGGGSNEQFF. For the CDR3, the DNA is TGTGCCTGGAGTGGGGGCGGGGGGTCCAATGAGCAGTTCTTC.

The chain joins TRBV15 to TRBJ1-1, with D unresolved. The CDR3 spans 13 residues. The V end was cut by 1 base, the J end by 5 bases, with 8 bases between. The germline V gene has CDR1 LNHNV and CDR2 YYDKDF (reference sequence). CDR3 coding DNA: TGTGCCACCAGCAGAGGGTTGGAGACTGAAGCTTTCTTT. Protein product: CATSRGLETEAFF.

To note about this clone: This specimen includes other DNA sequences encoding the same CDR3. The rearrangement uses TRBV19 and TRBJ1-1; D is unclear. With 5 bases removed from V and 1 base from J, the gap between germline ends came to 5 bases. Per germline, CDR1 LNHDA and CDR2 SQIVND (reference sequence). The CDR3 covers 12 residues. The CDR3 DNA follows: TGTGCCAGTAGTCTGGGGAACACTGAAGCTTTCTTT. Translated, it gives CASSLGNTEAFF.

The chain employs TRBV5-8 and TRBJ2-7; maybe TRBD2 (5 bases). The CDR3 length is 12 residues. Between the trimmed V and J ends, which lost 2 bases and 5 bases, there was a span of 8 bases. Per the germline V gene, CDR1 is SGHTS and CDR2 is YDEGEE. The CDR3 loop reads CASSLMTNEQYF. In DNA, the CDR3 is TGTGCCAGCAGCTTAATGACTAACGAGCAGTACTTC. The full variable domain, rest sourced from reference TRBV5-8 and TRBJ2-7, is EAGVTQSPTHLIKTRGQQATLRCSPISGHTSVYWYQQALGLGLQFLLWYDEGEERNRGNFPPRFSGRQFPNYSSELNVNALELEDSALYLCASSLMTNEQYFGPGTRLTVT.

The rearrangement uses TRBV5-6 and TRBJ2-7; 9 bases match TRBD1. This CDR3 contains 15 residues. Per germline, CDR1 SGHDT and CDR2 YYEEEE. Trimming at V came to 2 bases and at J to 5 bases, leaving 8 bases not matched to a gene. This CDR3 reads CASSLKWDRVDEQYF. In nucleotides, the CDR3 is TGTGCCAGCAGCTTAAAGTGGGACAGGGTGGACGAGCAGTACTTC. The complete variable domain, with remaining parts taken from reference TRBV5-6 and TRBJ2-7, reads DAGVTQSPTHLIKTRGQQVTLRCSPKSGHDTVSWYQQALGQGPQFIFQYYEEEERQRGNFPDRFSGHQFPNYSSELNVNALLLGDSALYLCASSLKWDRVDEQYFGPGTRLTVT.